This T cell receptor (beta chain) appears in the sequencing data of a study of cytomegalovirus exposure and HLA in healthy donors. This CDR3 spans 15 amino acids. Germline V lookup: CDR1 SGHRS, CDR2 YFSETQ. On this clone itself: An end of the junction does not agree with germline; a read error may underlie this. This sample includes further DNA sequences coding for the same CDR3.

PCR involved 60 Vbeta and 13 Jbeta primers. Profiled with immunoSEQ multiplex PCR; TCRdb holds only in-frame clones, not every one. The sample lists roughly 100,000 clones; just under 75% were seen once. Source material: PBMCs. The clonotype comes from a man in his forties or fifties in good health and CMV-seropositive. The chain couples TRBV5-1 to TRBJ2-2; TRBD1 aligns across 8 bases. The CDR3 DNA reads TGCGCCAGCAGTTTGGACAGGGCCGACACCGGGGAGCTGTTTTTC. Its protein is CASSLDRADTGELFF.